These T cell receptor beta chains were read from a single sample in a study of OX40 agonist ivuxolimab in advanced cancers. Clones were sequenced by immunoSEQ multiplex PCR, and TCRdb holds only the in-frame ones, with some missing. Of 65,000 to 80,000 clones in the sample, roughly 92% are singletons; the top ten hold under 8%. Source: CD4+ or CD8+ T cells sorted from blood, taken in a trial of the OX40 agonist ivuxolimab. These receptors were collected from an adult with an advanced solid tumor such as melanoma, head and neck, liver or kidney cancer. CDR3s include the opening cysteine and the closing phenylalanine or tryptophan. A D gene is named only where the DNA matches it firmly. Clone size is stated in some rows and not others, as once, few, many or a class when expanded.

>TRBV19|NA|TRBJ2-5|NA
CASSMGGGKETQYF
TGTGCCAGTAGTATGGGAGGGGGAAAGGAGACCCAGTACTTC
>TRBV6-6|NA|TRBJ2-5|TRBD2
CASSASGGETQYF
TGTGCCAGCAGTGCTAGCGGCGGAGAGACCCAGTACTTC
>TRBV5-1|NA|TRBJ1-4|NA
CASSLYSGTTNEKLFF
TGCGCCAGCAGCTTATATTCCGGGACAACTAATGAAAAACTGTTTTTT
>TRBV5-6|NA|TRBJ2-7|TRBD2
CASSLDGGAYEQYF
TGTGCCAGCAGCTTGGACGGGGGGGCCTACGAGCAGTACTTC
>TRBV27|NA|TRBJ2-1|NA
CASSPNTGNEQFF
TGTGCCAGCAGTCCTAACACAGGGAATGAGCAGTTCTTC
>TRBV7-3|once|TRBJ2-1|TRBD2
CASSLTGLAGGRNEQFF
TGTGCCAGCAGCTTAACGGGACTAGCGGGAGGTCGCAATGAGCAGTTCTTC
>TRBV6-4|NA|TRBJ2-1|NA
CASSDFGGNEQFF
TGTGCCAGCAGTGACTTCGGAGGCAATGAGCAGTTCTTC
>TRBV27|NA|TRBJ2-1|TRBD2
CASSPRTSGRVEQFF
TGTGCCAGCAGTCCGCGGACTAGCGGACGGGTCGAGCAGTTCTTC
>TRBV13|NA|TRBJ1-3|NA
CASSSKGNTIYF
TGTGCCAGCAGCTCCAAAGGAAACACCATATATTTT
>TRBV5-1|NA|TRBJ2-1|TRBD2
CASSLEAGGPYLNNEQFF
TGCGCCAGCAGCTTGGAGGCGGGAGGGCCATATCTAAACAATGAGCAGTTCTTC
>TRBV11-3|NA|TRBJ2-3|TRBD1
CASSLGPGGSTDTQYF
TGTGCCAGCAGCTTAGGCCCAGGGGGCAGCACAGATACGCAGTATTTT
>TRBV13|NA|TRBJ2-6|NA
CASSLAGYSGANVLTF
TGTGCCAGCAGCCTCGCGGGTTACTCTGGGGCCAACGTCCTGACTTTC
>TRBV5-1|NA|TRBJ2-7|TRBD1
CASSLEQGANYEQYF
TGCGCCAGCAGCTTGGAGCAGGGGGCAAACTACGAGCAGTACTTC
>TRBV11-2|NA|TRBJ2-1|TRBD2
CASSHNPGLQNNEQFF
TGTGCCAGCAGCCACAACCCGGGACTACAAAACAATGAGCAGTTCTTC
>TRBV11-2|NA|TRBJ2-5|TRBD1
CASSHVRTGQETQYF
TGTGCCAGCAGCCACGTTCGGACAGGGCAAGAGACCCAGTACTTC
>TRBV7-9|NA|TRBJ2-1|TRBD2
CASSPLANEQFF
TGTGCCAGCAGCCCACTAGCGAACGAGCAGTTCTTC
>TRBV13|NA|TRBJ2-3|TRBD2
CASSWAHQRGGLDTQYF
TGTGCCAGCAGCTGGGCCCACCAGCGGGGGGGCTTAGATACGCAGTATTTT
>TRBV6-8|few|TRBJ1-5|TRBD1
CASSTYSTGEVASNQPQHF
TGTGCCAGCAGTACGTATTCGACAGGGGAAGTCGCTAGCAATCAGCCCCAGCATTTT
>TRBV27|NA|TRBJ2-3|TRBD2
CASSISRLAGADTQYF
TGTGCCAGCAGTATCTCAAGACTAGCGGGAGCGGATACGCAGTATTTT
>TRBV19|NA|TRBJ2-5|TRBD2
CATKGTSVPLNQETQYF
TGTGCCACCAAAGGGACTAGCGTCCCTCTTAACCAAGAGACCCAGTACTTC
>TRBV9|NA|TRBJ1-3|TRBD1
CASRGTGLNTIYF
TGTGCCAGCAGAGGGACAGGGCTAAACACCATATATTTT
>TRBV3-1/TRBV3-2|NA|TRBJ2-1|NA
CASSQHVFF
TGTGCCAGCAGCCAACATGTGTTCTTC
>TRBV5-1|NA|TRBJ1-3|NA
CASSLQEGNTIYF
TGCGCCAGCAGCTTACAAGAAGGGAACACCATATATTTT
>TRBV2|NA|TRBJ2-2|NA
CASSVGTGELFF
TGTGCCAGCAGTGTCGGGACCGGGGAGCTGTTTTTT
>TRBV5-6|NA|TRBJ2-1|NA
CASFGGLGHEQFF
TGTGCCAGCTTCGGGGGCCTAGGGCATGAGCAGTTCTTC
>TRBV5-1|NA|TRBJ1-1|NA
CASSLWIMNTEAFF
TGCGCCAGCAGCTTGTGGATCATGAACACTGAAGCTTTCTTT
>TRBV7-2|NA|TRBJ2-7|TRBD2
CASSYTGGAYEQYF
TGTGCCAGCAGCTACACGGGGGGGGCCTACGAGCAGTACTTC
>TRBV11-2|NA|TRBJ2-7|NA
CASSLRDASVYEQYF
TGTGCCAGCAGCTTAAGGGACGCAAGCGTATACGAGCAGTACTTC
>TRBV4-3|NA|TRBJ2-1|NA
CASSQGDLNYNEQFF
TGCGCCAGCAGCCAAGGGGACCTTAATTACAATGAGCAGTTCTTC
>TRBV29-1|NA|TRBJ2-1|NA
CSVDNPSSSYNEQFF
TGCAGCGTTGATAACCCTTCTAGCTCCTACAATGAGCAGTTCTTC
>TRBV18|NA|TRBJ1-1|NA
CASSPTRNPEAFF
TGTGCCAGCTCACCTACTCGTAACCCTGAAGCTTTCTTT
>TRBV7-9|few|TRBJ1-5|TRBD1
CASSSGQGRVDQPQHF
TGTGCCAGCAGCTCGGGACAGGGGAGGGTCGATCAGCCCCAGCATTTT
>TRBV2|NA|TRBJ2-1|TRBD2
CASSQTSGEQFF
TGTGCCAGCAGTCAAACTAGCGGGGAGCAGTTCTTC
>TRBV15|once|TRBJ2-3|TRBD1
CATSITGGGTDTQYF
TGTGCCACCAGCATTACAGGGGGCGGCACAGATACGCAGTATTTT
>TRBV10-2|NA|TRBJ1-1|NA
CASSEGRATEAFF
TGCGCCAGCAGTGAAGGCAGGGCCACTGAAGCTTTCTTT